The present T cell receptor beta chain was sequenced within a study of T cell changes during pregnancy in multiple sclerosis. Clones were read by immunoSEQ multiplex PCR, and TCRdb kept only the in-frame ones, dropping some. The table shows 84,000 or so clones, with roughly 93% occurring only once. The germline CDR1 and CDR2 sequences are ENHRY and SYGVKD. The CDR3 covers 15 residues. Between the trimmed V and J ends, which lost 8 bases and 3 bases, there was a span of 18 bases. The input for sequencing was peripheral blood, taken in the third trimester of pregnancy. This clonotype was sampled from a female donor with multiple sclerosis, enrolled in a pregnancy study. The gene calls are TRBV10-3 and TRBJ2-3; D possibly corresponds to TRBD2 (8 bases). The CDR3 spells CAIQGVAGSTDTQYF. In DNA form, the CDR3 reads TGTGCCATCCAGGGGGTAGCGGGATCGACAGATACGCAGTATTTT.